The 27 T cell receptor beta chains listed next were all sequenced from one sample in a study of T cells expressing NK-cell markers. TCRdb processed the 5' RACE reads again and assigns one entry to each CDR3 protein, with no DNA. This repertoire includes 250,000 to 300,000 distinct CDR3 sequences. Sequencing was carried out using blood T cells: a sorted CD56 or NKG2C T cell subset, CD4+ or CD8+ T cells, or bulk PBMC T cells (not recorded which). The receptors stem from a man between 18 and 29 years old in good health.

The CDR3 region is CASSQGITGTDTQYF. This chain links TRBV5-1 with TRBJ2-3. The CDR3 has 15 amino acids. The germline gives CDR1 SGHRS, CDR2 YFSETQ.

The CDR3: CASNVGVGTEAFF. The V gene is TRBV5-6, the J gene TRBJ1-1; the TCRdb call, TRBD1, lacks DNA for checking. CDR1 is SGHDT and CDR2 is YYEEEE in the germline V gene. The CDR3 runs to 13 residues.

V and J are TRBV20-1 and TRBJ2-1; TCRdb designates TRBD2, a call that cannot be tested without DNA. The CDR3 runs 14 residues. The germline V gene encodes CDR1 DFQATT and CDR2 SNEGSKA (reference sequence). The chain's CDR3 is CSAGLLAGVYEQFF.

The CDR3 loop reads CASSWTAGTDNEQFF. The V call is TRBV7-2, the J call TRBJ2-1; lacking DNA, the TRBD2 call made by TCRdb goes unchecked. Germline V CDR1 and CDR2: SGHTA, FQGNSA. This CDR3 has 15 residues. Complete variable domain (other parts from reference TRBV7-2 and TRBJ2-1): GAGVSQSPSNKVTEKGKDVELRCDPISGHTALYWYRQSLGQGLEFLIYFQGNSAPDKSGLPSDRFSAERTGGSVSTLTIQRTQQEDSAVYLCASSWTAGTDNEQFFGPGTRLTVL.

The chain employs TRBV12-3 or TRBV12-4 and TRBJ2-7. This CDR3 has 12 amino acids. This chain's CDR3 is CASSSGIHEQYF.

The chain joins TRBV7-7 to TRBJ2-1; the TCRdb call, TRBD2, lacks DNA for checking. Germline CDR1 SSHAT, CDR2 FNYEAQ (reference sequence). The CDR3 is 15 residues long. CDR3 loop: CASSPLTGGVNEQFF.

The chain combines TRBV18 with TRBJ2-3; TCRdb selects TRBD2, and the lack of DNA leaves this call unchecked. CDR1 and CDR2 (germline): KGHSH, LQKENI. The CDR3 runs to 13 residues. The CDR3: CASSFSLADTQYF.

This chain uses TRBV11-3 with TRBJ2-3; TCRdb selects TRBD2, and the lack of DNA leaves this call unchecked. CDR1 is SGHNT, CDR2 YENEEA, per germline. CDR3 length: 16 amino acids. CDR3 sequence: CASSLLRGGRTDTQYF.

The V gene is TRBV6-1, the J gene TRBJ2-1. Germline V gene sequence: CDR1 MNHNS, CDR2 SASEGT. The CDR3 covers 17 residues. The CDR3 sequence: CASTQGNGRSSYNEQFF.

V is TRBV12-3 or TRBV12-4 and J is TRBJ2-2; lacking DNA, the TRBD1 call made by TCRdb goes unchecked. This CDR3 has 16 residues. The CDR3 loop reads CASSQSRQGRAGELFF.

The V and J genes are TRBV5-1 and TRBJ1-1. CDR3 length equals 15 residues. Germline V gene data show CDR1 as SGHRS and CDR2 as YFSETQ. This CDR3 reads CASSLFRGQRREAFF. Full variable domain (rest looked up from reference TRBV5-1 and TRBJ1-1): KAGVTQTPRYLIKTRGQQVTLSCSPISGHRSVSWYQQTPGQGLQFLFEYFSETQRNKGNFPGRFSGRQFSNSRSEMNVSTLELGDSALYLCASSLFRGQRREAFFGQGTRLTVV.

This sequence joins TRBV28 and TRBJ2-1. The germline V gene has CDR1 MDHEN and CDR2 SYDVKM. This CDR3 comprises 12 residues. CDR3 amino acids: CASSFFGAGQFF.

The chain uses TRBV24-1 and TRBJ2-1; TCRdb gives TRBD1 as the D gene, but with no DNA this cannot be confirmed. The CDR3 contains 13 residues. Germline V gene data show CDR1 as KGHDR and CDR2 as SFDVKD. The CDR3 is CATSVGTPSEQFF.

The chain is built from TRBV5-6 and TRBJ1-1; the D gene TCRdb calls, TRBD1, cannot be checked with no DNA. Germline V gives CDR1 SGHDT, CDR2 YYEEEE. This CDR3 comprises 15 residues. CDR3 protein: CASSWADTPNTEAFF.

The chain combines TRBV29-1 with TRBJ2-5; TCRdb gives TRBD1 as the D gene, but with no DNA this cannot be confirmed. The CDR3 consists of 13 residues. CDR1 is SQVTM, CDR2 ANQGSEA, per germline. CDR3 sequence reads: CSVERQGKQTQYF.

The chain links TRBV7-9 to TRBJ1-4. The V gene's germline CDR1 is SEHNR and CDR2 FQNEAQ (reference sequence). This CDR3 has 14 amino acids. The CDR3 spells CASSLFGVNEKLFF.

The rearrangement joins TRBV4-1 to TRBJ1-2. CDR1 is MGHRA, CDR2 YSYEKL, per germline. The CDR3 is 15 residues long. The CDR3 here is CASSQERQSVYGYTF.

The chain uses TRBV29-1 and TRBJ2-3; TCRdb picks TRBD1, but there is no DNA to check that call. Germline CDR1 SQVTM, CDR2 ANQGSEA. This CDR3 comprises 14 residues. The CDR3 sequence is CSVLRDRTTDTQYF.

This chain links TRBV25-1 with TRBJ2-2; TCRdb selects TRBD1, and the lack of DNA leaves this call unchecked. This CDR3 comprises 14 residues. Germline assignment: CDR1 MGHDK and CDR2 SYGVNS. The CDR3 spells CASSAGTTVGELFF.

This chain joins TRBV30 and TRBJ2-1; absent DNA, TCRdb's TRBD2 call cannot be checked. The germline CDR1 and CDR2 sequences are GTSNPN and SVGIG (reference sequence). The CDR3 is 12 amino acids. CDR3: CAWRREVHEQFF.

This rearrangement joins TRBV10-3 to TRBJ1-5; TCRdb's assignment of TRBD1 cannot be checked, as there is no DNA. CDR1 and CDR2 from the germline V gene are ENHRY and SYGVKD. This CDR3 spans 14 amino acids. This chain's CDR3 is CAISGGQPNQPQHF.

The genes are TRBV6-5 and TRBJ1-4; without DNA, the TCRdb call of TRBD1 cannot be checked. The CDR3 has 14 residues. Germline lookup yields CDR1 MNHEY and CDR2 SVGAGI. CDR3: CASSYLQGSGELFF.

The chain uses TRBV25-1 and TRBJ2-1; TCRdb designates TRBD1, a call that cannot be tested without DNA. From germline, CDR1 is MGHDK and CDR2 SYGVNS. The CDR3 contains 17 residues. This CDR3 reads CASNGRARRGSYNEQFF.

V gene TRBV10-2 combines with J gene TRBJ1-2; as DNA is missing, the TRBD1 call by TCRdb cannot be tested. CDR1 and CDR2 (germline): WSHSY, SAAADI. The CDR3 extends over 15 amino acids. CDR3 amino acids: CASSLTGGVSYGYTF.

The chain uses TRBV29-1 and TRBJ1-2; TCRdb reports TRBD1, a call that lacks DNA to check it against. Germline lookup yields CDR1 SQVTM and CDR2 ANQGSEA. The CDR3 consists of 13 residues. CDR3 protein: CSVAGTDDYGYTF. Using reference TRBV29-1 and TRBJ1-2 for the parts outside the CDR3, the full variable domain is SAVISQKPSRDICQRGTSLTIQCQVDSQVTMMFWYRQQPGQSLTLIATANQGSEATYESGFVIDKFPISRPNLTFSTLTVSNMSPEDSSIYLCSVAGTDDYGYTFGSGTRLTVV.

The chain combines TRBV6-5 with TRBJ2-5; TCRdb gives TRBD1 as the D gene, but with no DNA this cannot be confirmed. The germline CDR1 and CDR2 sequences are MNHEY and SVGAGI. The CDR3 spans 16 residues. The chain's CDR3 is CASSYLGQGNQETQYF.

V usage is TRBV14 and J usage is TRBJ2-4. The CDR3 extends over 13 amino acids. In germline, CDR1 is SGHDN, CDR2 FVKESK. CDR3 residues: CASSQGMVGSVYF.